The following is a T cell receptor (beta chain) sequence with its context. TEMRA cells were FACS-enriched, and CD8+ and CD4+ T cells were isolated negatively. This specimen belongs to a study of CD8 T cells in Susac syndrome. Germline loops: CDR1 MNHEY, CDR2 SMNVEV (reference sequence). Unmatched junction bases numbered 14, after V lost 7 bases and J lost 2 bases. This CDR3 spans 16 amino acids. After extraction with the RNeasy kit, about 0.45 to 1 ug of the RNA was reverse transcribed using random hexamers. TCRdb reanalysed the immunoSEQ multiplex PCR reads using MiXCR and keeps one entry per CDR3 protein. The data hold roughly 170,000 distinct CDR3 sequences, with roughly 92% observed a single time.

This TCR was sampled from a human donor with multiple sclerosis. The sample taken for sequencing was CD4+ T cells from PBMCs. V gene TRBV27 combines with J gene TRBJ2-7; TRBD2 aligns across 7 bases. In DNA form, the CDR3 reads TGTGCCAGCACCGAGGGAGGGTTAGCTGGAACCTACGAGCAGTACTTC. Amino acids: CASTEGGLAGTYEQYF.